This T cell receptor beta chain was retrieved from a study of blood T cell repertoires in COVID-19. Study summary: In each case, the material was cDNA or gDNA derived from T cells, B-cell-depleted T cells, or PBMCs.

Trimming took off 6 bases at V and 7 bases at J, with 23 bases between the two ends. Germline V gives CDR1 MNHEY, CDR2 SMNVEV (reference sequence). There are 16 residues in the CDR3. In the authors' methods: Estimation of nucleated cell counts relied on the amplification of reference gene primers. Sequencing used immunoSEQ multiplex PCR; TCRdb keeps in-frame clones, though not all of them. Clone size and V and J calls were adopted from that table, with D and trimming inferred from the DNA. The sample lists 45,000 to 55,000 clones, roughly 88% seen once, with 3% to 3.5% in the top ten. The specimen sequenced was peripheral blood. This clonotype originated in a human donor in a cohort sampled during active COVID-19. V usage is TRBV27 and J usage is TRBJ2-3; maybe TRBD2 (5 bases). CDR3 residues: CASSPGPPAEGNTQYF. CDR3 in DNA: TGTGCCAGCAGCCCGGGCCCCCCAGCGGAAGGGAATACGCAGTATTTT.